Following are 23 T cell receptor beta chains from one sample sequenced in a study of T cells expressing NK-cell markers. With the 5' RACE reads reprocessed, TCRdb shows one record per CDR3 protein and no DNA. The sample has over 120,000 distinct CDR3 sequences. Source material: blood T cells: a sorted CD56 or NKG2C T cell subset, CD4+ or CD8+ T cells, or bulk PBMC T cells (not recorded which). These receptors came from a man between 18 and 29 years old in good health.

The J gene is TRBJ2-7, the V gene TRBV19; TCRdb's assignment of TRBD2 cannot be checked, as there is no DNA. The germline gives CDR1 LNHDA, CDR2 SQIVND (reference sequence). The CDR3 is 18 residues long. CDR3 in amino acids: CARFPRALYLQLSYEQYF. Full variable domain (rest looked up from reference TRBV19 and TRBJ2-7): DGGITQSPKYLFRKEGQNVTLSCEQNLNHDAMYWYRQDPGQGLRLIYYSQIVNDFQKGDIAEGYSVSREKKESFPLTVTSAQKNPTAFYLCARFPRALYLQLSYEQYFGPGTRLTVT.

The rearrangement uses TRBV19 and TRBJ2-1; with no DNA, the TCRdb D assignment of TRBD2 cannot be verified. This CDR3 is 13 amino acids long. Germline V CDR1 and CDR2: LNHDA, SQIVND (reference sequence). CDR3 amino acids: CASRLAGGVEQFF.

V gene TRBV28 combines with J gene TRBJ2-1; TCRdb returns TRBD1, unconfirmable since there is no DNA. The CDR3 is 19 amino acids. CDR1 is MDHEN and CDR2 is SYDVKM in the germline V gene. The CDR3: CASSLRRIRGQGAGDEQFF.

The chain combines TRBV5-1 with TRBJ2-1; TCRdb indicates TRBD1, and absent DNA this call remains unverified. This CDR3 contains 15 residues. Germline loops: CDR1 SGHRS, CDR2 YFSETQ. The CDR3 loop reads CASSLEGEWYNEQFF.

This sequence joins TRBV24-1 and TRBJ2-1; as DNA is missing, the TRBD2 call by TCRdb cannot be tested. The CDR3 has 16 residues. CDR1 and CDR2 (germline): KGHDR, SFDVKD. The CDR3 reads CATSDQLAGGYNEQFF.

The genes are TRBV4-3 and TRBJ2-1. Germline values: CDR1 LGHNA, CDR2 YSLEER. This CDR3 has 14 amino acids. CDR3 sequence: CASSQYGSYNEQFF.

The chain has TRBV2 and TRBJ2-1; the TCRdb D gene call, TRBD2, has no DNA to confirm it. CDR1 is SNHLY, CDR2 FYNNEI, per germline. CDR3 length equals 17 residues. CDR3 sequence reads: CASSDPTGTSSYNEQFF.

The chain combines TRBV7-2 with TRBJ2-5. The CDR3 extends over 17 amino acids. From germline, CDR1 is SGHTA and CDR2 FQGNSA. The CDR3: CASSSPFTQFIQETQYF.

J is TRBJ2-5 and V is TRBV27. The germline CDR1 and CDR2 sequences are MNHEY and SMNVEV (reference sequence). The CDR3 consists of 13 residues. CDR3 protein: CASSYRDQETQYF.

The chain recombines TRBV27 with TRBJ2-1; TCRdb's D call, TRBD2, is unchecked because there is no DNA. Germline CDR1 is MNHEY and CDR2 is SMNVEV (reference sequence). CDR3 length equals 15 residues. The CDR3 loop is CASSRGAGGLHEQFF.

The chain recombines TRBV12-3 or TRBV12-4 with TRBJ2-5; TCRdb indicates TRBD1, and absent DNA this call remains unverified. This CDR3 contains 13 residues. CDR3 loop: CASSRGPQETQYF.

The CDR3: CASSLADPEDQPQHF. This chain connects TRBV12-3 or TRBV12-4 to TRBJ1-5; TCRdb selects TRBD1, and the lack of DNA leaves this call unchecked. The CDR3 sequence is 15 residues long.

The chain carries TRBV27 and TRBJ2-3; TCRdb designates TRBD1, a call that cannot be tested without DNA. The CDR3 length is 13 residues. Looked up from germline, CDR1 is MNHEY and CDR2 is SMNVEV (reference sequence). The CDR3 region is CASSLLGGAAQYF.

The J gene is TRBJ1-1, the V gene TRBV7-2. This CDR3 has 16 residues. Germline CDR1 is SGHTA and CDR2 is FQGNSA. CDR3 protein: CASSFPVDTMNTEAFF.

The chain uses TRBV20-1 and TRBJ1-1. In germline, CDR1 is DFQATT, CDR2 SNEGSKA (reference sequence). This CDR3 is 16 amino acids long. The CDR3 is CSVPRVSENMNTEAFF.

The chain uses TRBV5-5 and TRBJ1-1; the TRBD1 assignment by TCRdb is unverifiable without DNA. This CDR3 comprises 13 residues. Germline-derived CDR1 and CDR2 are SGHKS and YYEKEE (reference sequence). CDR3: CASSLARTGEAFF.

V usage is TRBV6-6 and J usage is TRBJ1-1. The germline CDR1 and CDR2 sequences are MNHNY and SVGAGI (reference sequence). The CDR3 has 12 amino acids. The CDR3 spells CASSTGQAEAFF.

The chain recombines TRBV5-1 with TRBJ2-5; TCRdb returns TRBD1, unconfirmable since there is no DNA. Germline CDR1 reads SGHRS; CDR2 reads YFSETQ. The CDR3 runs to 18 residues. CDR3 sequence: CASSLYLPRGGDQETQYF.

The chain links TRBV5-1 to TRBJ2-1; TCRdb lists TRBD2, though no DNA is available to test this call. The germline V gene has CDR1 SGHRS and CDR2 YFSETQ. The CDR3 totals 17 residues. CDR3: CASSFLMVAGEYDEQFF.

CDR3 protein: CAWSADRGSRLETQYF. The chain is built from TRBV30 and TRBJ2-5; the TRBD1 assignment by TCRdb is unverifiable without DNA. CDR1 and CDR2 from the germline V gene are GTSNPN and SVGIG (reference sequence). The CDR3 spans 16 residues.

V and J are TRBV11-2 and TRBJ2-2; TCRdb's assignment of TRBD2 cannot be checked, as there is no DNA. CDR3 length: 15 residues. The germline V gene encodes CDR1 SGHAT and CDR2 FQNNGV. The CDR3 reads CASSLGTGRAGELFF.

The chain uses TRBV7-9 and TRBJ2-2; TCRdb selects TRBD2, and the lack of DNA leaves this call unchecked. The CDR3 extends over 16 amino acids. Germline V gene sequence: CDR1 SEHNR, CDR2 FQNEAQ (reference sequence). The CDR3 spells CASSLWGDFHTGELFF.

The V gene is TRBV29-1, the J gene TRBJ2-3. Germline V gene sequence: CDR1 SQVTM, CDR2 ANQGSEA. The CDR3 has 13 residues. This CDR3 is CSVWSGVSDTQYF.